A single sample gave rise to the 24 T cell receptor beta chains below, sequenced in a study of OX40 agonist ivuxolimab in advanced cancers. The protocol was immunoSEQ multiplex PCR, while the TCRdb copy is restricted to in-frame clones and leaves out a portion. The table lists about 80,000 clones, approximately 89% of them singletons, with approximately 0.2% in the top ten. Sequenced material: CD4+ or CD8+ T cells sorted from blood, taken in a trial of the OX40 agonist ivuxolimab. The origin of the receptors is an adult with an advanced solid tumor such as melanoma, head and neck, liver or kidney cancer.

The V and J genes are TRBV5-1 and TRBJ2-7; D is undetermined. The CDR3 has 13 residues. Trimming stripped 4 bases from V and 3 bases from J, with 11 bases between. The germline gives CDR1 SGHRS, CDR2 YFSETQ. DNA of the CDR3: TGCGCCAGCAGCGTCGAAGGGTTCTACGAGCAGTACTTC. Amino acid sequence: CASSVEGFYEQYF.

This clone was seen only a few times. The chain is built from TRBV5-1 and TRBJ1-2; D is undetermined. CDR3 size: 12 residues. Germline V gene sequence: CDR1 SGHRS, CDR2 YFSETQ. V lost 4 bases, J lost 8 bases, and 12 bases lay in between. CDR3 sequence: CASSVGSGGYTF. CDR3 DNA: TGCGCCAGCAGCGTGGGTTCGGGCGGCTACACCTTC.

The rearrangement joins TRBV10-3 to TRBJ2-6, with 13 bases that match TRBD2. V trimming: 0 bases; J trimming: 0 bases; junction bases outside the gene matches: 8. This CDR3 contains 21 residues. Germline CDR1 and CDR2: ENHRY and SYGVKD. CDR3 sequence reads: CAISESLLAGGRSSGANVLTF. CDR3 nucleotide sequence: TGTGCCATCAGTGAGTCCTTACTAGCGGGGGGGCGGTCCTCTGGGGCCAACGTCCTGACTTTC.

The chain recombines TRBV18 with TRBJ1-1; a weak D match, TRBD1 (6 bases). Germline V gene sequence: CDR1 KGHSH, CDR2 LQKENI. The CDR3 has 18 residues. V was trimmed by 3 bases and J by 1 base, leaving 21 bases between them. The CDR3 DNA reads TGTGCCAGCTCACCTCGTCCTTATCCCGCCAGGGGGAACACTGAAGCTTTCTTT. Translation: CASSPRPYPARGNTEAFF.

The chain has TRBV12-5 and TRBJ1-2; 8 nucleotides align to TRBD1. The CDR3 has 14 amino acids. CDR1 is LGHNT, CDR2 FRNRAP, per germline. The ends lost 1 base at V and 8 bases at J; junction bases unmatched: 6. The CDR3 nucleotides are TGTGCTAGTGGTTTGGACAGGGGGATAGGGGGCTACACCTTC. Its protein product is CASGLDRGIGGYTF.

A few counts support this clone. The genes are TRBV6-5 and TRBJ2-7; D gene uncertain. This CDR3 is 13 amino acids long. Germline values: CDR1 MNHEY, CDR2 SVGAGI. V dropped 6 bases and J dropped 9 bases, with 18 bases sitting between them. For the CDR3, the DNA is TGTGCCAGCAGGAACACAGCAGTTCCTGGGCAGTACTTC. Translation gives CASRNTAVPGQYF.

The chain links TRBV19 to TRBJ2-1, with D possibly being TRBD1 (5 bases). V lost 7 bases, J lost 6 bases, and 19 bases lay in between. The CDR3 contains 15 residues. The V gene's germline CDR1 is LNHDA and CDR2 SQIVND (reference sequence). The chain's CDR3 is CASINLVQGRNEQFF. CDR3 nucleotides: TGTGCCAGTATAAATCTCGTGCAGGGCCGCAATGAGCAGTTCTTC. The variable domain in full, with the rest retrieved from reference TRBV19 and TRBJ2-1, is DGGITQSPKYLFRKEGQNVTLSCEQNLNHDAMYWYRQDPGQGLRLIYYSQIVNDFQKGDIAEGYSVSREKKESFPLTVTSAQKNPTAFYLCASINLVQGRNEQFFGPGTRLTVL.

The chain combines TRBV6-6 with TRBJ1-4; 7 nucleotides line up with TRBD1. The J segment lost 6 bases and the V segment lost 4 bases, leaving 2 bases of the junction unmatched. This CDR3 comprises 13 residues. The germline V gene has CDR1 MNHNY and CDR2 SVGAGI (reference sequence). The CDR3 is CASSFQGDEKLFF. The CDR3, as DNA: TGTGCCAGCAGTTTTCAGGGGGATGAAAAACTGTTTTTT.

The sample holds one count of this clone. The genes are TRBV10-3 and TRBJ1-3; D is undetermined. CDR1 ENHRY and CDR2 SYGVKD come from the germline V gene. Trimming cost V 6 bases and J 0 bases, with 9 bases left between them. The CDR3 runs to 14 residues. The DNA of the CDR3 is TGTGCCATCAGCCGACGGGACTCTGGAAACACCATATATTTT. This encodes CAISRRDSGNTIYF.

The chain carries TRBV27 and TRBJ2-3; no clear D gene. This CDR3 contains 12 residues. V was clipped by 4 bases and J by 8 bases, with 10 bases between them. CDR1 MNHEY and CDR2 SMNVEV come from the germline V gene (reference sequence). The CDR3 DNA reads as TGTGCCAGCAGTTCCCACGGCGGTACGCAGTATTTT. The encoded protein is CASSSHGGTQYF.

The genes are TRBV6-1 and TRBJ2-5; no definite D call. CDR3 length equals 14 residues. Germline CDR1 and CDR2: MNHNS and SASEGT. Trimming left V 7 bases short and J 5 bases short, with 17 bases between. The CDR3 protein is CASKEWTARETQYF. Written as DNA, the CDR3 is TGTGCCAGCAAGGAGTGGACGGCGCGGGAGACCCAGTACTTC.

V gene TRBV29-1 combines with J gene TRBJ2-5, with D tentatively TRBD2 (5 bases). The V end lost 6 bases, the J end lost 4 bases, and 24 bases lay between the germline ends. Germline CDR1 and CDR2: SQVTM and ANQGSEA. The CDR3 is made up of 16 amino acids. CDR3 sequence: CSVRASEVGIRETQYF. CDR3 nucleotides: TGCAGCGTGCGAGCCTCGGAGGTAGGGATACGAGAGACCCAGTACTTC.

V usage is TRBV28 and J usage is TRBJ1-5; D perhaps matches TRBD1 (6 bases). This CDR3 region has 15 residues. V was cut by 2 bases and J by 3 bases, with 11 bases left in between. Germline V CDR1 and CDR2: MDHEN, SYDVKM. The CDR3 protein is CASSLTGIVNQPQHF. For the CDR3, the DNA is TGTGCCAGCAGTTTAACAGGGATTGTCAATCAGCCCCAGCATTTT.

The chain recombines TRBV5-1 with TRBJ2-3; D may match TRBD1 or TRBD2 (5 bases each). This CDR3 contains 13 residues. With 5 bases removed from V and 5 bases from J, the gap between germline ends came to 12 bases. Germline V gene sequence: CDR1 SGHRS, CDR2 YFSETQ. As DNA, the CDR3 is TGCGCCAGCAGTAGAGGGGATGGAGATACGCAGTATTTT. Protein sequence: CASSRGDGDTQYF.

The V call is TRBV6-6, the J call TRBJ2-1; TRBD2 aligns across 9 bases. CDR3 length equals 16 residues. Germline-derived CDR1 and CDR2 are MNHNY and SVGAGI (reference sequence). V lost 4 bases, J lost 5 bases, and 9 bases stayed unmatched. CDR3 residues: CASSSHGTSRNNEQFF. The DNA for the CDR3 is TGTGCCAGCAGTTCTCACGGGACTAGCAGAAACAATGAGCAGTTCTTC.

The chain combines TRBV4-2 with TRBJ1-6; D is ambiguous. There are 15 residues in the CDR3. The V gene lost 0 bases and the J gene lost 7 bases, with 10 bases spanning the gap. The V gene's germline CDR1 is LGHNA and CDR2 YNFKEQ. This CDR3 is CASSQDLLVNSPLHF. As DNA, the CDR3 is TGTGCCAGCAGCCAAGATCTGCTGGTCAATTCACCCCTCCACTTT.

This sequence joins TRBV29-1 and TRBJ2-1; the D gene could be TRBD1 or TRBD2 (5 bases each). Between the trimmed V and J ends, which lost 5 bases and 0 bases, there was a span of 11 bases. CDR3 length: 14 residues. Germline CDR1 SQVTM, CDR2 ANQGSEA. The CDR3 protein is CSVRMRGSYNEQFF. The CDR3 DNA sequence: TGCAGCGTTCGAATGAGGGGCTCCTACAATGAGCAGTTCTTC.

The chain has TRBV11-2 and TRBJ2-7; D ambiguous. The V and J ends lost 1 base and 3 bases respectively, with 10 bases between them. The CDR3 has 14 residues. Germline lookup yields CDR1 SGHAT and CDR2 FQNNGV. CDR3 protein: CASSLAQAVYEQYF. The CDR3 region has the DNA TGTGCCAGCAGCTTAGCCCAGGCAGTCTACGAGCAGTACTTC.

This clone showed up just once. This sequence joins TRBV6-1 and TRBJ2-7; 9 bases agree with TRBD1. This CDR3 is 13 amino acids long. The ends lost 7 bases at V and 3 bases at J; junction bases unmatched: 4. CDR1 and CDR2 (germline): MNHNS, SASEGT. The CDR3 loop is CASTPGQGYEQYF. For the CDR3, the DNA is TGTGCCAGCACTCCGGGACAGGGCTACGAGCAGTACTTC.

CDR3: CASSPTGPTEKLFF. The CDR3 DNA is TGTGCCAGCTCACCTACCGGGCCTACTGAAAAACTGTTTTTT. This chain connects TRBV18 to TRBJ1-4; D not certain. Trimming removed 3 bases from V and 7 bases from J, with 12 bases in between. This CDR3 is built from 14 residues. Germline V gives CDR1 KGHSH, CDR2 LQKENI.

This chain links TRBV27 with TRBJ2-7; TRBD1 matches at 11 bases. J lost 4 bases, V lost 6 bases, and 8 bases had no gene match. Looked up from germline, CDR1 is MNHEY and CDR2 is SMNVEV (reference sequence). CDR3 length equals 15 residues. CDR3 in DNA: TGTGCCAGCAGCAGGACGGGACAGGGGGAGTACGAGCAGTACTTC. It translates to CASSRTGQGEYEQYF.

Here the CDR3 reads CASSLSSGAYNEQFF. In DNA form, the CDR3 reads TGCGCCAGCAGCTTGTCTAGCGGGGCCTACAATGAGCAGTTCTTC. The chain combines TRBV5-1 with TRBJ2-1, with 9 bases identical to TRBD2. The CDR3 is 15 amino acids. Germline-derived CDR1 and CDR2 are SGHRS and YFSETQ. The J segment lost 2 bases and the V segment lost 1 base, leaving 1 base of the junction unmatched. Full variable domain (remainder filled in from reference TRBV5-1 and TRBJ2-1): KAGVTQTPRYLIKTRGQQVTLSCSPISGHRSVSWYQQTPGQGLQFLFEYFSETQRNKGNFPGRFSGRQFSNSRSEMNVSTLELGDSALYLCASSLSSGAYNEQFFGPGTRLTVL.

The rearrangement joins TRBV18 to TRBJ2-5, with 11 nucleotides matching TRBD1. CDR1 KGHSH and CDR2 LQKENI come from the germline V gene. This CDR3 region has 15 residues. Trimming cost V 3 bases and J 4 bases; bases outside gene matches: 4. CDR3 amino acids: CASSPQGTGGETQYF. The CDR3 DNA is TGTGCCAGCTCACCCCAGGGGACAGGGGGAGAGACCCAGTACTTC. Combining the CDR3 with reference TRBV18 and TRBJ2-5 gives the whole variable domain NAGVMQNPRHLVRRRGQEARLRCSPMKGHSHVYWYRQLPEEGLKFMVYLQKENIIDESGMPKERFSAEFPKEGPSILRIQQVVRGDSAAYFCASSPQGTGGETQYFGPGTRLLVL.

The chain is built from TRBV30 and TRBJ2-7; D is possibly TRBD2 (6 bases). Germline V gives CDR1 GTSNPN, CDR2 SVGIG (reference sequence). Trimming cost V 4 bases and J 6 bases, with 19 bases left between them. The CDR3 length is 14 residues. In nucleotides, the CDR3 is TGTGCCTGGACGTGGGGGGTCCTCTCTCTCGAGCAGTACTTC. This codes for CAWTWGVLSLEQYF. Combining the CDR3 with reference TRBV30 and TRBJ2-7 gives the whole variable domain SQTIHQWPATLVQPVGSPLSLECTVEGTSNPNLYWYRQAAGRGLQLLFYSVGIGQISSEVPQNLSASRPQDRQFILSSKKLLLSDSGFYLCAWTWGVLSLEQYFGPGTRLTVT.